These 19 T cell receptor beta chains originate from one sample sequenced in a study of T cells in Graves' hyperthyroidism and ophthalmopathy. Researchers amplified the TCR beta CDR3 regions from RNA transcripts. TCR CDR3 underwent first-round RT-PCR with the HTBI primer set. TCRdb reanalysed the multiplex PCR reads using MiXCR and keeps one entry per CDR3 protein. The top ten clones hold about a sixth of a sample with 550,000 to 850,000 distinct CDR3 sequences, around 20% of them seen once. Sequences were obtained from blood. These receptors all come from a woman in her forties or fifties with Graves' hyperthyroidism that later progressed to Graves' ophthalmopathy.

Worth noting for this clonotype: This may be a read error: a much more frequent sequence differs by one nucleotide. The rearrangement joins TRBV2 to TRBJ2-7; TRBD1 matches 10 bases. The CDR3 has 14 amino acids. Germline-derived CDR1 and CDR2 are SNHLY and FYNNEI. Trimming took 6 bases from V and 7 from J; bases not matched to a gene: 9. DNA of the CDR3: TGTGCCAGCAGCTGGGACAGGGGAGCCGGTGAGCAGTACTTC. Translation gives CASSWDRGAGEQYF.

There are a few counts of this clonotype. The CDR3 reads CASSEGRQGLFSPQHF. The CDR3 DNA follows: TGTGCCAGCAGCGAAGGGCGACAGGGTCTATTTTCGCCCCAGCATTTT. The chain recombines TRBV7-2 with TRBJ1-5, with 7 bases lining up with TRBD1. CDR3 length: 16 amino acids. Germline lookup yields CDR1 SGHTA and CDR2 FQGNSA. V lost 5 bases, J lost 9 bases, and 16 bases stayed unmatched.

This clonotype was picked up many times. The genes are TRBV18 and TRBJ2-7; D not certain. The CDR3 consists of 14 residues. Deletions cut 1 base from V and 5 bases from J, with 12 bases between. Germline V gene data show CDR1 as KGHSH and CDR2 as LQKENI. Written as DNA, the CDR3 is TGTGCCAGCTCACCACGAGACATGAGTAACGAGCAGTACTTC. Residues: CASSPRDMSNEQYF.

This clonotype was seen a few times. This chain joins TRBV6-5 and TRBJ2-3; 8 bases map to TRBD2. The junction had 9 bases not matched to a gene; V was cut back by 0 bases and J by 1 base. The CDR3 runs to 18 residues. Germline assignment: CDR1 MNHEY and CDR2 SVGAGI. CDR3 nucleotide sequence: TGTGCCAGCAGTTACTCGAGGGGTGCGGGGGGCCGCACAGATACGCAGTATTTT. Protein: CASSYSRGAGGRTDTQYF.

This clonotype has a handful of counts. The chain links TRBV6-2 or TRBV6-3 to TRBJ2-1; D possibly corresponds to TRBD2 (7 bases). Germline CDR1 and CDR2: MNHEY and SVGEGT. CDR3 length: 16 amino acids. V lost 6 bases and J 5 bases, leaving 20 bases between the germline ends. CDR3 amino acids: CASRSPWGGAHNEQFF. Written as DNA, the CDR3 is TGTGCCAGCAGATCCCCCTGGGGGGGGGCACACAATGAGCAGTTCTTC.

This clonotype was recorded at least ten times. The J gene is TRBJ1-1, the V gene TRBV11-3; 7 bases line up with TRBD1. Germline CDR1 is SGHNT and CDR2 is YENEEA. The CDR3 runs 15 residues. Trimming removed 3 bases from V and 5 bases from J; junction bases left unmatched: 9. The CDR3 reads CASSFRGGADTEAFF. In nucleotides, the CDR3 is TGTGCCAGCAGCTTCAGAGGGGGCGCAGATACTGAAGCTTTCTTT.

The gene calls are TRBV6-1 and TRBJ2-3; 9 bases fit TRBD1. V was clipped by 8 bases and J by 5 bases; unmatched bases: 8. CDR3 length: 14 amino acids. Germline values: CDR1 MNHNS, CDR2 SASEGT. DNA for the CDR3: TGTGCCAGCGCCACGGGACAGGGACGAGATACGCAGTATTTT. Translated, it gives CASATGQGRDTQYF.

This clonotype was counted between two and nine times. The gene calls are TRBV5-8 and TRBJ1-6; 10 bases are shared with TRBD1. Trimming took 0 bases from V and 8 from J; bases not matched to a gene: 8. In germline, CDR1 is SGHTS, CDR2 YDEGEE. The CDR3 consists of 17 residues. CDR3 sequence: CASSLGFIGTGDSPLHF. The CDR3 bases are TGTGCCAGCAGCTTGGGTTTTATCGGGACAGGGGATTCACCCCTCCACTTT.

This clonotype has a count of ten or more. The rearrangement links TRBV6-1 to TRBJ1-1; D unresolved. V was cut by 6 bases and J by 1 base, with 12 bases left in between. The CDR3 length is 14 residues. The germline gives CDR1 MNHNS, CDR2 SASEGT. For the CDR3, the DNA is TGTGCCAGCAGGACCCGGCACTGGAACACTGAAGCTTTCTTT. As protein: CASRTRHWNTEAFF.

This clonotype was recorded at least ten times. The rearrangement joins TRBV12-3 or TRBV12-4 to TRBJ1-2, with D possibly matching TRBD1 (5 bases). The length of the CDR3 is 15 residues. Between the trimmed V and J ends, which lost 4 bases and 4 bases, there was a span of 16 bases. The CDR3 DNA reads TGTGCCAGCAGTTCAACGACAGCCCTGGGCTATGGCTACACCTTC. Translating it yields CASSSTTALGYGYTF.

This clonotype appeared a few times. The CDR3, as DNA: TGTGCCAGCAGGCGTACAGGGATAGGAAACACCATATATTTT. It codes for CASRRTGIGNTIYF. The rearrangement joins TRBV6-1 to TRBJ1-3, with D possibly matching TRBD1 (6 bases). Germline V CDR1 and CDR2: MNHNS, SASEGT. The CDR3 spans 14 residues. V was pared by 6 bases and J by 4 bases, with 13 bases between.

This clonotype has ten or more counts. The rearrangement joins TRBV20-1 to TRBJ1-5; no definite D call. The V end was cut by 1 base, the J end by 5 bases, with 15 bases between. Per germline, CDR1 DFQATT and CDR2 SNEGSKA (reference sequence). The CDR3 is 15 amino acids. In nucleotides, the CDR3 is TGCAGTGCTAGAGCCCCGGGCAGCGGCGATCAGCCCCAGCATTTT. The encoded protein is CSARAPGSGDQPQHF.

The gene calls are TRBV6-5 and TRBJ1-6; D possibly corresponds to TRBD1 (5 bases). Germline lookup yields CDR1 MNHEY and CDR2 SVGAGI. The CDR3 totals 16 residues. Trimming removed 0 bases from V and 9 bases from J, with 15 bases in between. CDR3 coding DNA: TGTGCCAGCAGTTACTCGGGGGTGGGCAGAGGTTCACCCCTCCACTTT. This translates into CASSYSGVGRGSPLHF.

V usage is TRBV5-1 and J usage is TRBJ2-3, with D unclear. Germline CDR1 SGHRS, CDR2 YFSETQ. The V end lost 0 bases, the J end lost 6 bases, and 17 bases lay between the germline ends. The CDR3 has 16 residues. Here the CDR3 DNA reads TGCGCCAGCAGCTTGGGTGGCTTAGGGCCACACGATACGCAGTATTTT. Its protein is CASSLGGLGPHDTQYF.

The chain employs TRBV29-1 and TRBJ2-7; no clear D. This CDR3 comprises 10 residues. Looked up from germline, CDR1 is SQVTM and CDR2 is ANQGSEA. The germline V and J ends were trimmed by 0 bases and 6 bases, with 3 bases remaining between them. Here the CDR3 reads CSVEDSEQYF. CDR3 DNA: TGCAGCGTTGAAGATTCCGAGCAGTACTTC.

The chain combines TRBV5-1 with TRBJ1-2; D is unresolved. The CDR3 runs 15 residues. Germline assignment: CDR1 SGHRS and CDR2 YFSETQ. V was cut by 4 bases and J by 4 bases, with 17 bases left in between. In DNA, the CDR3 is TGCGCCAGCAGCCGTGGTTGGGGTCTTACCTATGGCTACACCTTC. It yields the protein CASSRGWGLTYGYTF.

This clonotype has a handful of counts. The rearrangement links TRBV7-9 to TRBJ2-1; 10 positions agree with TRBD2. Germline V gene lookup returns CDR1 SEHNR and CDR2 FQNEAQ (reference sequence). This CDR3 region has 16 residues. Losses at the gene ends were 1 base for V and 6 bases for J; bases not matched to a gene: 6. CDR3 bases: TGTGCCAGCAGCTTAGTAAGCGGGGGGGGTTCCAATGAGCAGTTCTTC. It yields the protein CASSLVSGGGSNEQFF.

This clonotype came up many times. For the CDR3, the DNA is TGTGCCAGCAGCCAAAGGACTAGAAGCACAGATACGCAGTATTTT. It translates to CASSQRTRSTDTQYF. This chain connects TRBV3-1 to TRBJ2-3, with 7 bases lining up with TRBD2. From germline, CDR1 is LGHDT and CDR2 YNNKEL (reference sequence). This CDR3 region has 15 residues. The junction had 2 bases not matched to a gene; V was cut back by 2 bases and J by 0 bases.

This rearrangement joins TRBV5-1 to TRBJ2-6; the D gene could be TRBD1 or TRBD2 (5 bases each). Per germline, CDR1 SGHRS and CDR2 YFSETQ. The V gene lost 0 bases and the J gene lost 2 bases, with 9 bases spanning the gap. The CDR3 loop spans 16 amino acids. For the CDR3, the DNA is TGCGCCAGCAGCTTGGCCGGGGCCCCTGGGGCCAACGTCCTGACTTTC. Translation: CASSLAGAPGANVLTF.